This is a list of T cell receptor beta chains from one sample in a study of CD8+CD57+ T cells in acquired aplastic anemia. TCRdb passed the reads through MiXCR, listing each CDR3 protein once. The sample lists around 180,000 distinct CDR3 sequences, 50% to 75% occurring once. Sequenced material: sorted CD4+, CD8+, or CD8+CD57+ T cells (not recorded which) from PBMCs. The receptors here all came from a human donor with severe aplastic anemia or a healthy control (not recorded which). The CDR3 runs from the conserved cysteine through the conserved F or W. A D gene is named only where the DNA matches it firmly. Size is stated for part of the rows, as once, few or many counts, or as a class when the clone is expanded.

TRBV20-1	NA	TRBJ1-1	NA	CSARLHAEALF	TGCAGTGCTCGCCTTCATGCTGAAGCTTTGTTT
TRBV5-1	NA	TRBJ2-1	TRBD2	CASSPGTSGTWFF	TGCGCCAGCAGCCCCGGGACTAGCGGAACATGGTTCTTC
TRBV7-2	NA	TRBJ2-1	NA	CASAPPEVRYNEQFF	TGTGCCAGCGCCCCGCCAGAAGTCCGCTACAATGAGCAGTTCTTC
TRBV7-6	many	TRBJ2-7	NA	CASSPDGRAGVSYEQYF	TGTGCCAGCAGCCCCGACGGCCGGGCAGGGGTGAGCTACGAGCAGTACTTC
TRBV7-8	many	TRBJ2-7	TRBD2	CASSPTTSGGGQYF	TGTGCCAGCAGCCCCACCACTAGCGGGGGGGGGCAGTACTTC
TRBV24-1	once	TRBJ2-5	NA	CATSDPTPERETQYF	TGTGCCACCAGTGATCCTACCCCGGAGAGGGAGACCCAGTACTTC
TRBV6-2/TRBV6-3	many	TRBJ2-7	NA	CASSYDRGRGSYEQYF	TGTGCCAGCAGTTACGATCGGGGGCGGGGATCCTACGAGCAGTACTTC
TRBV15	NA	TRBJ2-2	TRBD2	CATSRPGGGGENGELFF	TGTGCCACCAGCAGACCCGGTGGGGGGGGGGAGAACGGGGAGCTGTTTTTT
TRBV29-1	NA	TRBJ2-2	NA	CSVLTRFTGELFF	TGCAGCGTTTTGACTAGATTCACCGGGGAGCTGTTTTTT
TRBV7-2	NA	TRBJ2-5	NA	CASSLRGAETQYF	TGTGCCAGCAGCTTACGCGGGGCAGAGACCCAGTACTTC
TRBV6-5	few	TRBJ1-6	TRBD1	CASSHRDRVGYSPLHF	TGTGCCAGCAGCCACCGGGACAGGGTGGGGTATTCACCCCTCCACTTT
TRBV11-2	NA	TRBJ2-7	NA	CASSFGQGREQYF	TGTGCCAGCAGCTTCGGGCAGGGTCGCGAGCAGTACTTC
TRBV6-4	NA	TRBJ1-1	TRBD1	CASSSVAGGTEAFF	TGTGCCAGCAGTTCAGTAGCAGGGGGCACTGAAGCTTTCTTT
TRBV7-2	NA	TRBJ2-1	NA	CASSFTLEQFF	TGTGCCAGCAGCTTCACCCTTGAGCAGTTCTTC
TRBV7-9	many	TRBJ1-4	NA	CASSLGGNHEKLFF	TGTGCCAGCAGCTTAGGAGGAAACCATGAAAAACTGTTTTTT
TRBV7-2	NA	TRBJ2-5	TRBD2	CASSLGTGGGETQYF	TGTGCCAGCAGCTTAGGGACGGGGGGAGGTGAGACCCAGTACTTC
TRBV7-3	few	TRBJ2-5	NA	CASSLNPRETQYF	TGTGCCAGCAGCTTAAACCCCCGGGAGACCCAGTACTTC
TRBV11-2	NA	TRBJ2-7	TRBD2	CASSLVLAGREQYF	TGTGCCAGCAGCTTAGTGCTAGCGGGGAGGGAGCAGTACTTC